What follows describes a single T cell receptor beta chain. This sample was taken from a study of T cell changes during pregnancy in multiple sclerosis. The V end lost 1 base, the J end lost 3 bases, and 22 bases lay between the germline ends. The CDR3 extends over 18 amino acids. Germline V gene sequence: CDR1 LGHNA, CDR2 YSLEER. Libraries were prepared by immunoSEQ multiplex PCR; TCRdb keeps only in-frame clonotypes and omits some of them. In the table there are approximately 100,000 clones, 91% of which are singletons. The genes are TRBV4-3 and TRBJ2-7; possibly TRBD2 for D (5 bases). Sequencing used peripheral blood, obtained before pregnancy. The sequence derives from a female donor with multiple sclerosis, enrolled in a pregnancy study. CDR3 nucleotide sequence: TGCGCCAGCAGCCAAGGGGTACCAGGCGGGTATGTCGGCTACGAGCAGTACTTC. This gives the protein CASSQGVPGGYVGYEQYF.